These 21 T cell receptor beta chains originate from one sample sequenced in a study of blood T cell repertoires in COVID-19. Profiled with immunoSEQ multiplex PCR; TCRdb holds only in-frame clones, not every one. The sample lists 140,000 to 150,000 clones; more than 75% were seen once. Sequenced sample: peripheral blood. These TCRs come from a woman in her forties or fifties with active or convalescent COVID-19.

In DNA, the CDR3 is TGTGCCAGCAGCCCGGGACAGGGTCCCCATCAGCCCCAGCATTTT. This sequence encodes CASSPGQGPHQPQHF. The genes are TRBV9 and TRBJ1-5; 9 bases are a match to TRBD1. This CDR3 comprises 15 residues. The germline V gene encodes CDR1 SGDLS and CDR2 YYNGEE. V shed 4 bases, J shed 5 bases, and the junction held 7 bases outside the gene matches.

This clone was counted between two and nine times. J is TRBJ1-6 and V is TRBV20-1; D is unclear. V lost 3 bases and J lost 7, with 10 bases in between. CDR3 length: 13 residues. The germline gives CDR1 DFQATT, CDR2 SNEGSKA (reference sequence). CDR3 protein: CSASGSLNSPLHF. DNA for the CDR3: TGCAGTGCTAGTGGGAGTTTAAATTCACCCCTCCACTTT.

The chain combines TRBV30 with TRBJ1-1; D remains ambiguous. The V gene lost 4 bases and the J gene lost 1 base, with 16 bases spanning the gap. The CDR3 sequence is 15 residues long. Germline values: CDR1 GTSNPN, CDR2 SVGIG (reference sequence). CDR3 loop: CAWKKRDFPNTEAFF. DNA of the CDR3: TGTGCCTGGAAGAAGCGAGACTTCCCGAACACTGAAGCTTTCTTT. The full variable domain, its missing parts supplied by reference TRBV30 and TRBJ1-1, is SQTIHQWPATLVQPVGSPLSLECTVEGTSNPNLYWYRQAAGRGLQLLFYSVGIGQISSEVPQNLSASRPQDRQFILSSKKLLLSDSGFYLCAWKKRDFPNTEAFFGQGTRLTVV.

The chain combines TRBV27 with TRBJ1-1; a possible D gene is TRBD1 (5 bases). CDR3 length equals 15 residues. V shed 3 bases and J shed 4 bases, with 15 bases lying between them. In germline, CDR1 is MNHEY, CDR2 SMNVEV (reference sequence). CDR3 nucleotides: TGTGCCAGCAGTTTCCAGGGATTTGGTAGCACTGAAGCTTTCTTT. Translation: CASSFQGFGSTEAFF.

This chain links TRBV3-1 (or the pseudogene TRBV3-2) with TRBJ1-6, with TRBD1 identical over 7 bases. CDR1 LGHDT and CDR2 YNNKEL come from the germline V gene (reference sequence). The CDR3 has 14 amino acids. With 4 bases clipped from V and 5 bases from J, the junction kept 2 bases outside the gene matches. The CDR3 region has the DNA TGTGCCAGCAGCCTGGGACAGAATAATTCACCCCTCCACTTT. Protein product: CASSLGQNNSPLHF.

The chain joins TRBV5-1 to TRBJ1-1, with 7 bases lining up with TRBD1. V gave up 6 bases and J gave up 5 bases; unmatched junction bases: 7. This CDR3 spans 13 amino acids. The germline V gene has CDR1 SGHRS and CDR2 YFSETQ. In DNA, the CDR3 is TGCGCCAGCACCTGGACAGGAGGAACTGAAGCTTTCTTT. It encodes CASTWTGGTEAFF.

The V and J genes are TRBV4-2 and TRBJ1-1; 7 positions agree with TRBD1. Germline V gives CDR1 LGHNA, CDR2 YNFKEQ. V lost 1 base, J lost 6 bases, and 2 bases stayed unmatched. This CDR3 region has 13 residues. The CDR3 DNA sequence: TGTGCCAGCAGCCAAGGGACAGGCTCTGAAGCTTTCTTT. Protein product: CASSQGTGSEAFF.

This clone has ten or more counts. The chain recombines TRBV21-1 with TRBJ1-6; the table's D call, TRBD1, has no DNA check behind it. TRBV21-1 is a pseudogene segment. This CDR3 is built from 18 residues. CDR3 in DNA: TGTGCCAGCAGCAAAGTCCTCTCCTCCCAGGGTATGGATTCACCCCTCCACTTT. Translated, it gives CASSKVLSSQGMDSPLHF.

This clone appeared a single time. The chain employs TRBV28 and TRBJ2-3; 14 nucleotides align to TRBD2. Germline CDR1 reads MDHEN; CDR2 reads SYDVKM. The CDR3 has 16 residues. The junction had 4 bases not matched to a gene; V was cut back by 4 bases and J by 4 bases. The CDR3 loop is CASSSTSGRAPDTQYF. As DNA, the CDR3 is TGTGCCAGCAGTTCGACTAGCGGGAGGGCCCCAGATACGCAGTATTTT. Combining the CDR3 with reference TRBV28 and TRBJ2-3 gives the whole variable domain DVKVTQSSRYLVKRTGEKVFLECVQDMDHENMFWYRQDPGLGLRLIYFSYDVKMKEKGDIPEGYSVSREKKERFSLILESASTNQTSMYLCASSSTSGRAPDTQYFGPGTRLTVL.

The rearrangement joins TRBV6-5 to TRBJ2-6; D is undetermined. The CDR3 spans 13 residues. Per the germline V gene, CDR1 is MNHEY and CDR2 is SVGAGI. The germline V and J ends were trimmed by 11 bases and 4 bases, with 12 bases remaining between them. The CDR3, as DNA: TGTGCCTCCCGGTCCCGCGGGGCCAACGTCCTGACTTTC. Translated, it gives CASRSRGANVLTF.

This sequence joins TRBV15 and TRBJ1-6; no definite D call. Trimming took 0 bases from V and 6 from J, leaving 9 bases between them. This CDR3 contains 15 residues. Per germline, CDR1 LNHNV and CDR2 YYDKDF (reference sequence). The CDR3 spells CATSRDKYSNSPLHF. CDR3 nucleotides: TGTGCCACCAGCAGAGATAAGTACAGTAATTCACCCCTCCACTTT.

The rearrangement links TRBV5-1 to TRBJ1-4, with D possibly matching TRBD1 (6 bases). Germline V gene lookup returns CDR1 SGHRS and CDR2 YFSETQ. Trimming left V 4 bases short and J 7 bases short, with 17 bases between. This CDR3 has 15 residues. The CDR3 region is CASSPDPTGGEKLFF. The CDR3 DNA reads TGCGCCAGCAGCCCGGACCCGACAGGCGGTGAAAAACTGTTTTTT.

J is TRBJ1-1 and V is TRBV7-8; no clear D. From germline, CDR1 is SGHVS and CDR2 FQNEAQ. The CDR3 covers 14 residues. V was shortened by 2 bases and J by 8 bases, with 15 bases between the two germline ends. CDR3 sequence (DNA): TGTGCCAGCAGCTTACCCACAGAACCCCACGAAGCTTTCTTT. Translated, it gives CASSLPTEPHEAFF.

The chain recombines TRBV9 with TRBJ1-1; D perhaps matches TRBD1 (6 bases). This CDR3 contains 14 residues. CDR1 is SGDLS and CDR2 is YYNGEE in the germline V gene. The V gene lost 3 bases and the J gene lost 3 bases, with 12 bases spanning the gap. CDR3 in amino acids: CASSAKDRDTEAFF. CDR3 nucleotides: TGTGCCAGCAGCGCAAAGGACAGAGACACTGAAGCTTTCTTT.

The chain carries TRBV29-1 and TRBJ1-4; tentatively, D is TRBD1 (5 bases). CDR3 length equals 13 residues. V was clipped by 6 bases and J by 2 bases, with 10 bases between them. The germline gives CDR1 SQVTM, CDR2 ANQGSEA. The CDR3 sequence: CSVARGTNEKLFF. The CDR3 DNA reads TGCAGCGTGGCCCGGGGGACTAATGAAAAACTGTTTTTT.

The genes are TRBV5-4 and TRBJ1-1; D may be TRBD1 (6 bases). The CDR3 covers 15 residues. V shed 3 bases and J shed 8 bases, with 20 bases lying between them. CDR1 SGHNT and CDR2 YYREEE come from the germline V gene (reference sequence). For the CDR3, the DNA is TGTGCCAGCAGCTCACTACAGGGATCAAAGGGAGAAGCTTTCTTT. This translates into CASSSLQGSKGEAFF.

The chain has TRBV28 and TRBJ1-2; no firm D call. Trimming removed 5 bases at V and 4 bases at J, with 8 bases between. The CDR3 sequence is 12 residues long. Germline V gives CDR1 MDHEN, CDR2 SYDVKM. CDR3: CASSNSPYGYTF. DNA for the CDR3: TGTGCCAGCAGTAACAGCCCCTATGGCTACACCTTC.

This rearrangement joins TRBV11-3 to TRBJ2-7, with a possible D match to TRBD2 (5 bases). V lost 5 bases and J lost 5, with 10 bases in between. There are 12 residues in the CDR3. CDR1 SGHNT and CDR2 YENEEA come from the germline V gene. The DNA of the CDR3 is TGTGCCAGCAGCAAGGACGGGAACGAGCAGTACTTC. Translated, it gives CASSKDGNEQYF.

In DNA, the CDR3 is TGTGCCATCAGTGAGTCGGCTAGCGGGGCCTTCTACGAGCAGTACTTC. This sequence encodes CAISESASGAFYEQYF. This chain connects TRBV10-3 to TRBJ2-7; 9 nucleotides agree with TRBD2. Trimming took 0 bases from V and 3 from J; bases not matched to a gene: 6. CDR1 and CDR2 (germline): ENHRY, SYGVKD. The length of the CDR3 is 16 residues.

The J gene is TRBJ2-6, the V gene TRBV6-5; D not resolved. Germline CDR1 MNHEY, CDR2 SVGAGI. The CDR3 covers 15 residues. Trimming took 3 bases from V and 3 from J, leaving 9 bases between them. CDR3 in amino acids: CASSYRADGANVLTF. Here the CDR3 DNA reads TGTGCCAGCAGTTATAGAGCCGATGGGGCCAACGTCCTGACTTTC.

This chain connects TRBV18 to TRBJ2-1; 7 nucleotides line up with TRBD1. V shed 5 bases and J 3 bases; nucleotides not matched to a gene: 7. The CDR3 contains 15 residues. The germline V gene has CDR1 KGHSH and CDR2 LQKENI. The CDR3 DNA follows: TGTGCCAGCTCATCCGGGACAGCGAACTACAATGAGCAGTTCTTC. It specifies CASSSGTANYNEQFF.